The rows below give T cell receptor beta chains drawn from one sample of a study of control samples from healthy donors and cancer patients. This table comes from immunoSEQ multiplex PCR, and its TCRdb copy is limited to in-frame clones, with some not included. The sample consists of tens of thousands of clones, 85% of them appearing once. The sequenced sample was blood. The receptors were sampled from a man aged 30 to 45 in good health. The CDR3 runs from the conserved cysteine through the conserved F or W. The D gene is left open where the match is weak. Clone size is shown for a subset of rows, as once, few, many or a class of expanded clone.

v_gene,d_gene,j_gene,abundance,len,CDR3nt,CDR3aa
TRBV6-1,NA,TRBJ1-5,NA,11,TGTGCCAGCAGTGAATATCAGCCCCAGCATTTT,CASSEYQPQHF
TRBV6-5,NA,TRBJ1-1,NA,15,TGTGCCAGCAGTCAGAGAACGGGGGTAGCTCCGGAAGCTTTCTTT,CASSQRTGVAPEAFF
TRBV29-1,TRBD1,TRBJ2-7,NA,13,TGCAGCGTTGACAGGACAGGGGGCGGCGAGCAGTACTTC,CSVDRTGGGEQYF
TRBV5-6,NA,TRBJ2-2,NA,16,TGTGCCAGCAGCTTTAGGGGGACGGGCAACACCGGGGAGCTGTTTTTT,CASSFRGTGNTGELFF
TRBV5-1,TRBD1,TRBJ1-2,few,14,TGCGCCAGCAGCTCATCCGGGACAGGGTATGGCTACACCTTC,CASSSSGTGYGYTF
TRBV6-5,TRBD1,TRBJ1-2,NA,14,TGTGCCAGCAGTTACTCACAGGGGAGGGGTGGCTACACCTTC,CASSYSQGRGGYTF
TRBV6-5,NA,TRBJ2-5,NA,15,TGTGCCAGCAGTCCGAGGACAGGGAGGGACGAGACCCAGTACTTC,CASSPRTGRDETQYF
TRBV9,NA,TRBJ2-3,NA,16,TGTGCCAGCAGCGTAGGGGCGGGGGCGACTGACGGTACGCAGTATTTT,CASSVGAGATDGTQYF
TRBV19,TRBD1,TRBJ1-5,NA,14,TGTGCCAGTAGAGTCAGGGGGCTACGTCAGCCCCAGCATTTT,CASRVRGLRQPQHF
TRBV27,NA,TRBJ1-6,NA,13,TGTGCCAGCAGTTTACACAGGGAATCACCCCTCCACTTT,CASSLHRESPLHF
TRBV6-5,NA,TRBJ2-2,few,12,TGTGCCAGCAGTCGGACAACCGGGGAGCTGTTTTTT,CASSRTTGELFF
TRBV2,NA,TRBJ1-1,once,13,TGTGCCAGCAGTGAGAGGGCGACCACTGAAGCTTTCTTT,CASSERATTEAFF
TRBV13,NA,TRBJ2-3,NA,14,TGTGCCAGCAGCTTCGACAGGATTACAAATACGCAGTATTTT,CASSFDRITNTQYF
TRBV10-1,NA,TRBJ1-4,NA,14,TGCGCCAGCAGTGCAGGAGGAACTAATGAAAAACTGTTTTTT,CASSAGGTNEKLFF
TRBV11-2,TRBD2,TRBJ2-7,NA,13,TGTGCCAGCAGCAGAGGGACTACTGACGAGCAGTACTTC,CASSRGTTDEQYF
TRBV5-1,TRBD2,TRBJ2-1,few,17,TGCGCCAGCAGCGTAACTTCTAGCGGGGGGGCCGGAAATGAGCAGTTCTTC,CASSVTSSGGAGNEQFF
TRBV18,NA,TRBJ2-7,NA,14,TGTGCCAGCTCACCCACAGGGACACTCTCCGAGCAGTACTTC,CASSPTGTLSEQYF
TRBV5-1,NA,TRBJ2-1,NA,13,TGCGCCAGCAGCTTGGTGGTCTCTTATGAGCAGTTCTTC,CASSLVVSYEQFF
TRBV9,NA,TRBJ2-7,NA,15,TGTGCCAGCAGCCCAGCGGGCAGACCTCTCTACGAGCAGTACTTC,CASSPAGRPLYEQYF
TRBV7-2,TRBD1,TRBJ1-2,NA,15,TGTGCCAGCAGCTGGGACAGGGGGCAGGGCTATGGCTACACCTTC,CASSWDRGQGYGYTF
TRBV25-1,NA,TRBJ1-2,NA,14,TGTGCCAGCAGTCCACATGGGGACTACTATGGCTACACCTTC,CASSPHGDYYGYTF